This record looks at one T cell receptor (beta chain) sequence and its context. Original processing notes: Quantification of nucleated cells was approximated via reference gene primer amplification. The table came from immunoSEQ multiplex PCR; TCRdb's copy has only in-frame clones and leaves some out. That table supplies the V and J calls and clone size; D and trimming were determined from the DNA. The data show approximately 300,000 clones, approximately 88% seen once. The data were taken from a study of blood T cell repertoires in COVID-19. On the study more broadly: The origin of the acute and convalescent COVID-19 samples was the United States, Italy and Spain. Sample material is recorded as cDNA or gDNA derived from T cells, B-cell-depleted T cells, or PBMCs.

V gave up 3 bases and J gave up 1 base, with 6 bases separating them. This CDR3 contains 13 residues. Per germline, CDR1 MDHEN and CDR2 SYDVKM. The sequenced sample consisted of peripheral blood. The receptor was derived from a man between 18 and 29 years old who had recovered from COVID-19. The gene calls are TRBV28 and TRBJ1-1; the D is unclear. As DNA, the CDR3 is TGTGCCAGCAGTTTTGAGGAGAACACTGAAGCTTTCTTT. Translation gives CASSFEENTEAFF.